Sequencing of this TCR beta chain was carried out in a study of T cell clusters in autoimmune cytopenias. Each sample's input was approximately 270 ng genomic DNA, 40,000 or so genome equivalents. This CDR3 has 15 residues. The germline CDR1 and CDR2 sequences are MNHEY and SVGAGI. Study-wide findings and caveats: A dominant lymphoma-associated repertoire apparently masked the cluster-lack signature in secondary cytopenia versus chronic lymphocytic leukemia. Functional roles of the in silico T cell clusters still await experimental validation. Primary autoimmune cytopenia patients seemingly lacked the physiological T cell clusters found in healthy donors. TRB repertoire shifts in secondary cytopenia and chronic lymphocytic leukemia mostly reflected lymphoma, not autoimmunity.

For this clonotype: Antigen specificity is unknown.

One tube held mixed TRB-A and TRB-B primer pools for touch-down PCR. One entry per CDR3 protein, without DNA, is what TCRdb gives after re-calling the multiplex PCR reads. Reported are approximately 3,100 distinct CDR3 sequences; the ten largest clones contain around 4.9%. The chain employs TRBV6-5 and TRBJ1-5. The TCR was taken from a human donor with an autoimmune cytopenia or autoimmune hepatitis (not recorded which). The sample was peripheral blood. This CDR3 is CASSHRSGGEQPQHF.